These T cell receptor beta chains were read from a single sample in a study of CD8+ T cells in alopecia areata. Data came from immunoSEQ multiplex PCR; TCRdb stores just in-frame clones and leaves some out. The sample shows 100,000 to 150,000 clones, about 50% of them seen only once. The sequencing here drew on CD8+ T cells sorted from blood, taken at week 0. The receptors come from a human donor with alopecia areata. Both conserved end residues are part of each CDR3. D genes are given only for firm matches. Only some rows state a clone size, as once, few, many or a class for expanded clones.

J: TRBJ1-2
V: TRBV11-2
D: .
size: .
CDR3: CASSLSTGPGYTF
DNA: TGTGCCAGCAGCTTATCAACAGGGCCTGGCTACACCTTC

J: TRBJ2-2
V: TRBV29-1
D: .
size: .
CDR3: CSVEGFSRGSGELFF
DNA: TGCAGCGTTGAGGGTTTCAGCAGGGGTAGCGGGGAGCTGTTTTTT

J: TRBJ2-7
V: TRBV6-5
D: .
size: few
CDR3: CASSYGNRGHLYEQYF
DNA: TGTGCCAGCAGTTACGGTAATCGGGGCCACCTCTACGAGCAGTACTTC

J: TRBJ2-1
V: TRBV19
D: .
size: .
CDR3: CASSPRTVYNEQFF
DNA: TGTGCCAGTAGTCCTCGGACGGTCTACAATGAGCAGTTCTTC

J: TRBJ2-2
V: TRBV6-1
D: .
size: once
CDR3: CASSEVGRVGTGELFF
DNA: TGTGCCAGCAGTGAAGTCGGCAGGGTCGGGACCGGGGAGCTGTTTTTT

J: TRBJ2-2
V: TRBV13
D: TRBD1
size: .
CDR3: CASSLSLDRENTGELFF
DNA: TGTGCCAGCAGCTTATCCCTTGACAGGGAGAACACCGGGGAGCTGTTTTTT

J: TRBJ1-6
V: TRBV25-1
D: TRBD1
size: .
CDR3: CASSGTGQIWSTLHF
DNA: TGTGCCAGCAGTGGAACGGGACAGATATGGTCCACCCTCCACTTT

J: TRBJ2-7
V: TRBV27
D: .
size: .
CDR3: CASSSGRAYEQYF
DNA: TGTGCCAGCAGTTCGGGCAGAGCCTACGAGCAGTACTTC

J: TRBJ2-7
V: TRBV25-1
D: .
size: few
CDR3: CASSVPGQGIYEQYF
DNA: TGTGCCAGCAGTGTACCGGGACAAGGAATCTACGAGCAGTACTTC

J: TRBJ1-2
V: TRBV19
D: .
size: few
CDR3: CASRGGELSYGYTF
DNA: TGTGCCAGTAGGGGAGGGGAACTAAGCTATGGCTACACCTTC

J: TRBJ2-2
V: TRBV29-1
D: .
size: few
CDR3: CSVEDTNTGELFF
DNA: TGCAGCGTTGAAGACACTAACACCGGGGAGCTGTTTTTT

J: TRBJ2-1
V: TRBV27
D: TRBD2
size: .
CDR3: CASSLGLAGHEQFF
DNA: TGTGCCAGCAGTTTAGGACTAGCGGGCCATGAGCAGTTCTTC

J: TRBJ1-5
V: TRBV27
D: .
size: .
CDR3: CASSSGTNSNQPQHF
DNA: TGTGCCAGCAGTTCAGGGACAAATAGCAATCAGCCCCAGCATTTT

J: TRBJ1-1
V: TRBV29-1
D: TRBD1
size: few
CDR3: CSVTGARDTEAFF
DNA: TGCAGCGTTACAGGGGCGAGGGACACTGAAGCTTTCTTT

J: TRBJ2-5
V: TRBV30
D: .
size: once
CDR3: CAWQGGETQYF
DNA: TGTGCCTGGCAGGGGGGCGAGACCCAGTACTTC

J: TRBJ2-3
V: TRBV29-1
D: .
size: .
CDR3: CSVDPGTDTQYF
DNA: TGCAGCGTTGATCCAGGGACAGATACGCAGTATTTT

J: TRBJ2-5
V: TRBV6-1
D: .
size: .
CDR3: CASSQGRETQYF
DNA: TGTGCCAGCAGTCAGGGGCGAGAGACCCAGTACTTC

J: TRBJ2-2
V: TRBV5-1
D: TRBD1
size: .
CDR3: CASSHRGHTGELFF
DNA: TGCGCCAGCAGCCACAGGGGCCACACCGGGGAGCTGTTTTTT

J: TRBJ1-1
V: TRBV5-1
D: .
size: once
CDR3: CASSLGRRLNTEAFF
DNA: TGCGCCAGCAGCTTGGGGCGCAGACTGAACACTGAAGCTTTCTTT

J: TRBJ2-1
V: TRBV13
D: .
size: .
CDR3: CASSPRFNEQFF
DNA: TGTGCCAGCAGCCCCAGGTTTAATGAGCAGTTCTTC

J: TRBJ1-6
V: TRBV2
D: .
size: .
CDR3: CASSEYPTPNSPLHF
DNA: TGTGCCAGCAGTGAATATCCCACCCCAAATTCACCCCTCCACTTT

J: TRBJ2-7
V: TRBV30
D: TRBD1
size: once
CDR3: CALTGSHEQYF
DNA: TGTGCCTTGACAGGGTCCCACGAGCAGTACTTC

J: TRBJ1-1
V: TRBV30
D: .
size: once
CDR3: CAWTTDAEAFF
DNA: TGTGCCTGGACAACGGACGCTGAGGCTTTCTTT

J: TRBJ2-4
V: TRBV30
D: TRBD2
size: .
CDR3: CAWSSRGGAYIQYF
DNA: TGTGCCTGGAGTAGCCGCGGGGGGGCATACATTCAGTACTTC

J: TRBJ2-1
V: TRBV27
D: .
size: .
CDR3: CASSLRGPSIEQFF
DNA: TGTGCCAGCAGTTTAAGAGGACCCTCGATTGAGCAGTTCTTC

J: TRBJ1-2
V: TRBV27
D: .
size: .
CDR3: CASSLRRSYGYTF
DNA: TGTGCCAGCAGTTTGAGGCGGTCCTATGGCTACACCTTC

J: TRBJ2-3
V: TRBV4-1
D: TRBD2
size: .
CDR3: CASSLLAVTDTQYF
DNA: TGCGCCAGCAGCCTCCTAGCGGTCACAGATACGCAGTATTTT

J: TRBJ2-7
V: TRBV4-1
D: TRBD2
size: .
CDR3: CASSQDSGEQYF
DNA: TGCGCCAGCAGCCAAGATAGCGGGGAGCAGTACTTC

J: TRBJ2-7
V: TRBV13
D: .
size: .
CDR3: CASSFRQLSYEQYF
DNA: TGTGCCAGCAGCTTTCGGCAGTTGTCCTACGAGCAGTACTTC

J: TRBJ1-1
V: TRBV9
D: .
size: few
CDR3: CASSDPRGNTEAFF
DNA: TGTGCCAGCAGCGACCCCCGGGGGAACACTGAAGCTTTCTTT

J: TRBJ2-2
V: TRBV7-9
D: TRBD1
size: .
CDR3: CASSTPTGAGELFF
DNA: TGTGCCAGCAGCACACCAACAGGGGCCGGGGAGCTGTTTTTT

J: TRBJ2-3
V: TRBV2
D: .
size: .
CDR3: CASSEELGPDTDTQYF
DNA: TGTGCCAGCAGTGAAGAGTTGGGCCCTGACACAGATACGCAGTATTTT

J: TRBJ2-7
V: TRBV27
D: .
size: few
CDR3: CASSSRLEQYF
DNA: TGTGCCAGCAGTTCCAGACTTGAGCAGTACTTC